This record covers a single T cell receptor (beta chain). The assay was immunoSEQ multiplex PCR, and TCRdb's table has in-frame clones only and misses some. The table lists approximately 16,000 clones, just over 85% of them singletons. Per the germline V gene, CDR1 is LNHDA and CDR2 is SQIVND (reference sequence). The CDR3 is made up of 16 amino acids. V trimming: 3 bases; J trimming: 5 bases; junction bases outside the gene matches: 10. The data belong to a study of chemoradiotherapy in HPV16-positive cancers. The rearrangement joins TRBV19 to TRBJ1-5, with 7 bases aligning to TRBD1. The sample was blood, taken from a patient who underwent chemoradiotherapy. The TCR comes from a human donor with HPV-associated anogenital cancer. The CDR3 spells CASSIYRQGYYQPQHF. CDR3 nucleotide sequence: TGTGCCAGTAGTATTTACCGACAGGGATACTATCAGCCCCAGCATTTT.